Described below is a single T cell receptor (beta chain) sequence and its context. Through a sample-barcoded 5' primer and a J-beta primer mix, a second PCR was run for roughly 7 to 12 cycles. MiXCR, applied by TCRdb to the 5' RACE reads, yields one record per CDR3 protein. The sample has fewer than 1.5 million distinct CDR3 sequences, 42% seen once. After removal of 1 base from V and 5 bases from J, the junction contained 6 bases not matched to a gene. CDR1 is SGHRS and CDR2 is YFSETQ in the germline V gene. This CDR3 spans 17 amino acids. The data were obtained in a study of blood T cells in healthy people across ages.

Specimen: blood. The receptor comes from a woman between 18 and 30 years old in good health. V usage is TRBV5-1 and J usage is TRBJ2-1, with 13 positions matching TRBD2. The CDR3 sequence: CASSLILAGGPDNEQFF. The CDR3, as DNA: TGCGCCAGCAGCTTGATACTAGCGGGAGGGCCCGACAATGAGCAGTTCTTC.